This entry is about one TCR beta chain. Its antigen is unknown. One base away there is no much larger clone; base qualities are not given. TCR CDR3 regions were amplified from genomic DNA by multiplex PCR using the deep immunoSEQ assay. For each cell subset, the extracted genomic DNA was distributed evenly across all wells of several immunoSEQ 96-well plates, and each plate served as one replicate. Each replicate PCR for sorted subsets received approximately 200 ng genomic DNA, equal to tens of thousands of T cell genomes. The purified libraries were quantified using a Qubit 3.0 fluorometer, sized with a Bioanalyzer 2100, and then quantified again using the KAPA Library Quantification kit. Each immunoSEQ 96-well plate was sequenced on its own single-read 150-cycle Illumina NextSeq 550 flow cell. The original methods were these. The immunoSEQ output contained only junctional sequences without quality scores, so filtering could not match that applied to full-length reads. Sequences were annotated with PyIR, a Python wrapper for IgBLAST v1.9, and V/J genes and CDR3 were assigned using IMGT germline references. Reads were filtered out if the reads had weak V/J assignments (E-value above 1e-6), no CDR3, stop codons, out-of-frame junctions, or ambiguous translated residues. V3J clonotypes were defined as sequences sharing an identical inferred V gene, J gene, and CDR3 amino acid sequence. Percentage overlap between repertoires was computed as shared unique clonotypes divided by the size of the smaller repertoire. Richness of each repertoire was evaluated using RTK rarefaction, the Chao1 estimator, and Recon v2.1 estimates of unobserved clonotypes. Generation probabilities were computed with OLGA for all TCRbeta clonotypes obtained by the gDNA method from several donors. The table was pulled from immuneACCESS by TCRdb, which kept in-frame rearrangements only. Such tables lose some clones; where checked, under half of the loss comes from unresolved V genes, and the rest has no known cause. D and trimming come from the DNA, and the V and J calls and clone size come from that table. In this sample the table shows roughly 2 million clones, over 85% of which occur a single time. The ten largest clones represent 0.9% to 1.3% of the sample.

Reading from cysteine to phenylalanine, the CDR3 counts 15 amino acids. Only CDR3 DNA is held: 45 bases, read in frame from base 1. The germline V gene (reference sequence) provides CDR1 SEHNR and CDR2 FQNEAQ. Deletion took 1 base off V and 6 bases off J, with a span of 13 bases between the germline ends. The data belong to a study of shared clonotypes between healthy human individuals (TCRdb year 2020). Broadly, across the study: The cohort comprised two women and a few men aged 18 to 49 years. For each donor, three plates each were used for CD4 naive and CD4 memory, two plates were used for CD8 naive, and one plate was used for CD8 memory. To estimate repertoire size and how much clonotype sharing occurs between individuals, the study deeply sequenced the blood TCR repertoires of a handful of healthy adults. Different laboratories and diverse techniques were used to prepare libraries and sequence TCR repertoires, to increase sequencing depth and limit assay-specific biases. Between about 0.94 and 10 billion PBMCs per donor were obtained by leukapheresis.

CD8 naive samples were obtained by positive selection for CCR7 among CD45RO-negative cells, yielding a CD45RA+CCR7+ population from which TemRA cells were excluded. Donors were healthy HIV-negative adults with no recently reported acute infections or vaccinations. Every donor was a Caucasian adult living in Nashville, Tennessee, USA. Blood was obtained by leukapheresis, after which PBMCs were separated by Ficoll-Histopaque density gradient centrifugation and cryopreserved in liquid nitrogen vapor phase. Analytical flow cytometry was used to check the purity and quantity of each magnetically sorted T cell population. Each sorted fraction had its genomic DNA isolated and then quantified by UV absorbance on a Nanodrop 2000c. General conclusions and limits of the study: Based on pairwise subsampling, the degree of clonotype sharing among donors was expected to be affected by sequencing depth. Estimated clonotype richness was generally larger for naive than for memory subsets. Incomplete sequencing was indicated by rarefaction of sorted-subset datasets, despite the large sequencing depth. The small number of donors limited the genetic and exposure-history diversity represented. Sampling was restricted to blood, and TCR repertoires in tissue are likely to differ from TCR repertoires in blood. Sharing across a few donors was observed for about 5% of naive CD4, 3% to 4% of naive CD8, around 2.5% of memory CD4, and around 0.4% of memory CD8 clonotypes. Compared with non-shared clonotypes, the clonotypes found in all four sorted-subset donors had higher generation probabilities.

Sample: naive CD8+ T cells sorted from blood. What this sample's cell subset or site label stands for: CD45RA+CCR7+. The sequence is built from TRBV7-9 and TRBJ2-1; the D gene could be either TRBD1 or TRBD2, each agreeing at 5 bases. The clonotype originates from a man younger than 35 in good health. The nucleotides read TGTGCCAGCAGCTTAGAGGGGAGTTTGGGCAATGAGCAGTTCTTC. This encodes CASSLEGSLGNEQFF.